Detailed here is one T cell receptor beta chain. Authors' methods: Estimated nucleated cell counts came from reference gene primer amplification. Assay used: immunoSEQ multiplex PCR; TCRdb lists only in-frame clones, some missing. Clone size and the V and J calls come from that table; the DNA yielded D and trimming. The sample shows roughly 80,000 clones, around 82% of them seen only once. The CDR3 spans 14 residues. Trimming stripped 5 bases from V and 2 bases from J, with 13 bases between. Germline values: CDR1 SGHNT, CDR2 YENEEA. This sample is part of a study of blood T cell repertoires in COVID-19. Study as a whole: The United States, Italy and Spain provided the acute and convalescent COVID-19 samples. T cells, B-cell-depleted T cells, or PBMCs provided the cDNA or gDNA that served as material.

The chain has TRBV11-3 and TRBJ2-7; D unclear. Sequenced input: peripheral blood. The sequence was obtained from a human donor in a cohort sampled during active COVID-19. This chain's CDR3 is CASSPASSAYEQYF. The CDR3 DNA sequence: TGTGCCAGCAGCCCTGCGTCCTCCGCCTACGAGCAGTACTTC.